One TCR beta chain is described in this entry. The authors reverse transcribed about 0.45 to 1 ug RNA with random hexamers. One entry per CDR3 protein results from TCRdb running MiXCR on the immunoSEQ multiplex PCR reads. The repertoire holds 180,000 or so distinct CDR3 sequences, just under 95% seen once, with around 0.14% in the top ten. This specimen comes from a study of CD8 T cells in Susac syndrome. The CDR3 totals 12 residues. V gave up 5 bases and J gave up 3 bases, with 8 bases separating them. CDR1 and CDR2 from the germline V gene are DFQATT and SNEGSKA (reference sequence). The sequencing input was CD4+ T cells from PBMCs. This clonotype was sampled from a human donor in good health. The chain links TRBV20-1 to TRBJ2-1, with D possibly being TRBD2 (5 bases). The CDR3 DNA reads as TGCAGTGCTTGGGCGGGCTACAATGAGCAGTTCTTC. It encodes CSAWAGYNEQFF.